This T cell receptor (beta chain) was sequenced during a study of OX40 agonist ivuxolimab in advanced cancers. For the study at large: Patients got intravenous ivuxolimab at 0.01 to 10 mg/kg every 2 weeks.

Germline-derived CDR1 and CDR2 are MDHEN and SYDVKM. The V segment lost 3 bases and the J segment 8 bases; nucleotides outside the gene matches: 12. The CDR3 spans 16 residues. Data came from immunoSEQ multiplex PCR; TCRdb stores just in-frame clones and leaves some out. Of about 89,000 clones in the sample, under 95% were seen once. The starting material was CD4+ or CD8+ T cells sorted from blood, obtained in a trial of the OX40 agonist ivuxolimab. This sequence joins TRBV28 and TRBJ1-2, with 10 bases matching TRBD1. This TCR was sampled from an adult with an advanced solid tumor such as melanoma, head and neck, liver or kidney cancer. The CDR3 bases are TGTGCCAGCAGTTTGGGTGGGACAGGGGAAGGTTTGGGCTACACCTTC. Residues: CASSLGGTGEGLGYTF.